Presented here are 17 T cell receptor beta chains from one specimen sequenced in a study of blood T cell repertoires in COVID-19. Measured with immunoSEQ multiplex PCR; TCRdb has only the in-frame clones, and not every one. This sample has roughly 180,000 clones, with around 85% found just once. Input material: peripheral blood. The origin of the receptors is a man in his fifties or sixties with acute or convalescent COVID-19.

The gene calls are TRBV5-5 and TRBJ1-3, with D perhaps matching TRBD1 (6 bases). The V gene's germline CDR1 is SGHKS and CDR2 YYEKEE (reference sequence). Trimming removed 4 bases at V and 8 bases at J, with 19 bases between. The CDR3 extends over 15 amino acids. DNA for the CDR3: TGTGCCAGCAGCCTACAGGGTGGTGCTGGGGACACCATATATTTT. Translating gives CASSLQGGAGDTIYF. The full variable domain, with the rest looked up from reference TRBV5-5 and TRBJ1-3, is DAGVTQSPTHLIKTRGQQVTLRCSPISGHKSVSWYQQVLGQGPQFIFQYYEKEERGRGNFPDRFSARQFPNYSSELNVNALLLGDSALYLCASSLQGGAGDTIYFGEGSWLTVV.

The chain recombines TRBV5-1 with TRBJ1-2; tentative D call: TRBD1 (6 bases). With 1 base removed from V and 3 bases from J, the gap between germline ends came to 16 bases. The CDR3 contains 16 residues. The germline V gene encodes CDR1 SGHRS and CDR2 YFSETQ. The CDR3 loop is CASSLNRDTSYYGYTF. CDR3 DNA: TGCGCCAGCAGCTTGAACCGGGACACTTCCTACTATGGCTACACCTTC.

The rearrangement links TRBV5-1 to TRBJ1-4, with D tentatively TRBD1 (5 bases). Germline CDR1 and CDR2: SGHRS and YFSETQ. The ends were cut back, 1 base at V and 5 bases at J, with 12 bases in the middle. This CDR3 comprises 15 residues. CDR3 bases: TGCGCCAGCAGCTTGATGTTTCAGGGAAATGAAAAACTGTTTTTT. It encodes CASSLMFQGNEKLFF. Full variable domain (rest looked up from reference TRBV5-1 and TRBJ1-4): KAGVTQTPRYLIKTRGQQVTLSCSPISGHRSVSWYQQTPGQGLQFLFEYFSETQRNKGNFPGRFSGRQFSNSRSEMNVSTLELGDSALYLCASSLMFQGNEKLFFGSGTQLSVL.

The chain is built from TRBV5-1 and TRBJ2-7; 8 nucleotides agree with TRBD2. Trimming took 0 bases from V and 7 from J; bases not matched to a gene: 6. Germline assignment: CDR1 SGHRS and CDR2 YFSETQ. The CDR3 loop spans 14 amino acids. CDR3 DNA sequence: TGCGCCAGCAGCTTGGACGGGAGGGTGAAGGAGCAGTACTTC. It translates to CASSLDGRVKEQYF.

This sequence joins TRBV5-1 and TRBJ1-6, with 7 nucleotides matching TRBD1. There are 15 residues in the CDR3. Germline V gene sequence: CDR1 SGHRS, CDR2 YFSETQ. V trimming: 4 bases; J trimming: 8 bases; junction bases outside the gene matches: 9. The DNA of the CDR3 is TGCGCCAGCAGCCCGACAGGGCAACAGGATTCACCCCTCCACTTT. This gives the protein CASSPTGQQDSPLHF.

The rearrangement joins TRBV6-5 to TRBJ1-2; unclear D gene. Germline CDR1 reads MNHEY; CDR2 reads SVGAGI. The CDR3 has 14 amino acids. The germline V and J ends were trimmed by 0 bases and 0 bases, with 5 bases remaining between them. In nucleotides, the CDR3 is TGTGCCAGCAGTTACTCGAGAGCTAACTATGGCTACACCTTC. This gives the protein CASSYSRANYGYTF.

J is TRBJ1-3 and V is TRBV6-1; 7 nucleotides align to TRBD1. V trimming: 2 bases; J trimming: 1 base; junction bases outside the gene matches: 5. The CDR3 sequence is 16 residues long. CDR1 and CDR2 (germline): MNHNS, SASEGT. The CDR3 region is CASSEKGATSGNTIYF. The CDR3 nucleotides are TGTGCCAGCAGTGAAAAGGGGGCGACTTCTGGAAACACCATATATTTT.

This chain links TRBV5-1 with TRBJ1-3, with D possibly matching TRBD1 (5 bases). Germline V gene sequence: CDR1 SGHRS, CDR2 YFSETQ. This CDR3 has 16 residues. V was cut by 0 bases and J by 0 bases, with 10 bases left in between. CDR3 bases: TGCGCCAGCAGCTTGGACCCAGGGCCCTCTGGAAACACCATATATTTT. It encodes CASSLDPGPSGNTIYF.

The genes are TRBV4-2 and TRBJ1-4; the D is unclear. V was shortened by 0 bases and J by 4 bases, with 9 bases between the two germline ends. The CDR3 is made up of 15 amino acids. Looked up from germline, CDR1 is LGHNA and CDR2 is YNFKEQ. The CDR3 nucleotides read TGTGCCAGCAGCCAAGATCACAGAAATAATGAAAAACTGTTTTTT. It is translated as CASSQDHRNNEKLFF.

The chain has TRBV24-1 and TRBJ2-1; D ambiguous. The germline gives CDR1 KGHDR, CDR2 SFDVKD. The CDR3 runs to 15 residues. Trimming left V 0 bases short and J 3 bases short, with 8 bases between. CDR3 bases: TGTGCCACCAGTGATTTGAGCTCCTTCTACAATGAGCAGTTCTTC. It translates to CATSDLSSFYNEQFF.

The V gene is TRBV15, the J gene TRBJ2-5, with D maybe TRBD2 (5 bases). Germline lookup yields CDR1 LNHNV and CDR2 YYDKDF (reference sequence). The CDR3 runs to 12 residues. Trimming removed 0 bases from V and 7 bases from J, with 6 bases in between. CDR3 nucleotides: TGTGCCACCAGCAGAGATCGGGGGACCCAGTACTTC. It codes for CATSRDRGTQYF.

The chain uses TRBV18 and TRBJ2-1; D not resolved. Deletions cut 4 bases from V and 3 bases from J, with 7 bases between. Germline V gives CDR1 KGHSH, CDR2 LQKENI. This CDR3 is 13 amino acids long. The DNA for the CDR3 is TGTGCCAGCTCACTATCGGGCTACAATGAGCAGTTCTTC. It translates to CASSLSGYNEQFF.

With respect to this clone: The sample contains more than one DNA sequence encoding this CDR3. CDR3 DNA: TGTGCCAGCAGCCGTCGGGGGGGAGGGTACTACGAGCAGTACTTC. As protein: CASSRRGGGYYEQYF. The V gene is TRBV13, the J gene TRBJ2-7; 8 positions match TRBD2. The V gene end was trimmed by 5 bases and the J gene end by 3 bases; junction bases not matched to a gene: 9. This CDR3 has 15 residues. In germline, CDR1 is PRHDT, CDR2 FYEKMQ (reference sequence).

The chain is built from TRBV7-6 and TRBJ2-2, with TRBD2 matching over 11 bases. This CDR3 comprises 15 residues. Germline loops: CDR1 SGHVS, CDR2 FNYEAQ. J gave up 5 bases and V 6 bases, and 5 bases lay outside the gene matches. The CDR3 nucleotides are TGTGCCAGCAGACCGGGACTAGCGGAGACCGGGGAGCTGTTTTTT. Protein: CASRPGLAETGELFF. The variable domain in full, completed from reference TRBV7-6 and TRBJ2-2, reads GAGVSQSPRYKVTKRGQDVALRCDPISGHVSLYWYRQALGQGPEFLTYFNYEAQQDKSGLPNDRFSAERPEGSISTLTIQRTEQRDSAMYRCASRPGLAETGELFFGEGSRLTVL.

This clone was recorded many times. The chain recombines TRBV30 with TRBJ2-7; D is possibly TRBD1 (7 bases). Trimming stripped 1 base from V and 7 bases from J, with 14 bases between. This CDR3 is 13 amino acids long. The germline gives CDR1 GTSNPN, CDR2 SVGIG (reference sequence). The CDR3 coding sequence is TGTGCCTGGAGTGGCGGGACCAGGGGGGAGCAGTACTTC. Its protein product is CAWSGGTRGEQYF.

CDR3 DNA: TGCGCCAGCAGCCAAGATGACAGGGGGGCAGACTATGGCTACACCTTC. As protein: CASSQDDRGADYGYTF. The chain joins TRBV4-1 to TRBJ1-2; 9 bases are shared with TRBD1. Germline CDR1 and CDR2: MGHRA and YSYEKL. Trimming took 0 bases from V and 3 from J; bases not matched to a gene: 5. The CDR3 is 16 amino acids.

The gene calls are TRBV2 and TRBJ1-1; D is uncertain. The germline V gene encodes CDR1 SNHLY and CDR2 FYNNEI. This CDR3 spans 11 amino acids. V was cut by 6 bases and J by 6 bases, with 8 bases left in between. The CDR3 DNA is TGTGCCAGCAGCCTGGGCCCTGAAGCTTTCTTT. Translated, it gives CASSLGPEAFF.